The source of this T cell receptor beta chain is a study of shared clonotypes between healthy human individuals. Notes on the study in general: Though the depth was large, rarefaction showed that sorted-subset sequencing was incomplete.

V was clipped by 2 bases and J by 4 bases, with 8 bases between them. This CDR3 is built from 14 residues. CDR1 is KGHSH and CDR2 is LQKENI in the germline V gene. Points on this clone: Its target is unknown. This specimen includes other DNA sequences encoding the same CDR3.

The donor population consisted of healthy HIV-negative adults with no recent acute infections or vaccinations. The donors, all of them Caucasian adults, lived in Nashville, Tennessee. The table came from immunoSEQ multiplex PCR; TCRdb's copy has only in-frame clones and leaves some out. Of some 2,000,000 clones in the sample, 90% to 95% are singletons; the top ten hold 0.1% to 0.15%. This clonotype was obtained from a man younger than 35 in good health. V usage is TRBV18 and J usage is TRBJ1-4, with TRBD1 as a possible D gene (5 bases). The specimen was naive CD4+ T cells sorted from blood. The subset: CD45RA+ positively selected. CDR3 in DNA: TGTGCCAGCTCACCAAGGGACGGTAATGAAAAACTGTTTTTT. It codes for CASSPRDGNEKLFF. Full variable domain (rest looked up from reference TRBV18 and TRBJ1-4): NAGVMQNPRHLVRRRGQEARLRCSPMKGHSHVYWYRQLPEEGLKFMVYLQKENIIDESGMPKERFSAEFPKEGPSILRIQQVVRGDSAAYFCASSPRDGNEKLFFGSGTQLSVL.